The 16 T cell receptor beta chains given below trace back to one sample, sequenced in a study of identifying expanded T cells in peripheral blood. Data came from immunoSEQ multiplex PCR; TCRdb stores just in-frame clones and leaves some out. The sample records around 99,000 clones, around 90% being singletons. The source material was blood. These receptors all stem from a person between 18 and 75 years old in good health.

This chain connects TRBV6-5 to TRBJ2-7; D may match TRBD1 or TRBD2 (6 bases each). Germline V gene lookup returns CDR1 MNHEY and CDR2 SVGAGI. V lost 6 bases, J lost 9 bases, and 21 bases lay in between. This CDR3 has 14 amino acids. The CDR3 DNA reads TGTGCCAGCAGGAGGGGGGTAACCTACGAGCGGCAGTACTTC. This encodes CASRRGVTYERQYF.

The genes are TRBV5-4 and TRBJ2-3; TRBD1 aligns across 7 bases. The germline CDR1 and CDR2 sequences are SGHNT and YYREEE (reference sequence). V was clipped by 1 base and J by 1 base; unmatched bases: 3. The CDR3 loop spans 15 amino acids. In DNA, the CDR3 is TGTGCCAGCAGCTTGAGTCAGGGGGGCACAGATACGCAGTATTTT. Translated, it gives CASSLSQGGTDTQYF.

This CDR3 is CASSETGAIGNTIYF. The CDR3 bases are TGCGCCAGCAGCGAAACCGGGGCGATTGGAAACACCATATATTTT. The V gene is TRBV5-1, the J gene TRBJ1-3, with D possibly matching TRBD1 (5 bases). Per germline, CDR1 SGHRS and CDR2 YFSETQ. V was cut by 4 bases and J by 3 bases, with 14 bases left in between. The CDR3 extends over 15 amino acids.

The table lists this clone with a count of one. V gene TRBV7-2 combines with J gene TRBJ2-3; no definite D call. CDR1 and CDR2 from the germline V gene are SGHTA and FQGNSA. Trimming left V 2 bases short and J 4 bases short, with 7 bases between. The CDR3 totals 13 residues. For the CDR3, the DNA is TGTGCCAGCAGCTTAAACTGGGCAGATACGCAGTATTTT. It encodes CASSLNWADTQYF.

This clone was picked up a small number of times. The V call is TRBV7-9, the J call TRBJ2-1; D tentatively fits TRBD1 or TRBD2 (6 bases each). Germline V gives CDR1 SEHNR, CDR2 FQNEAQ (reference sequence). This CDR3 is 15 amino acids long. V was shortened by 1 base and J by 7 bases, with 14 bases between the two germline ends. The CDR3 spells CASSLVGGGGNEQFF. DNA of the CDR3: TGTGCCAGCAGCTTAGTGGGGGGCGGAGGAAATGAGCAGTTCTTC.

The V and J genes are TRBV28 and TRBJ1-5, with D possibly matching TRBD1 (5 bases). V was pared by 6 bases and J by 1 base, with 13 bases between. Looked up from germline, CDR1 is MDHEN and CDR2 is SYDVKM. The length of the CDR3 is 15 residues. The DNA of the CDR3 is TGTGCCAGCAGCCGCCGGACACCCAGCAATCAGCCCCAGCATTTT. Its translation: CASSRRTPSNQPQHF. The complete variable domain, with remaining parts taken from reference TRBV28 and TRBJ1-5, reads DVKVTQSSRYLVKRTGEKVFLECVQDMDHENMFWYRQDPGLGLRLIYFSYDVKMKEKGDIPEGYSVSREKKERFSLILESASTNQTSMYLCASSRRTPSNQPQHFGDGTRLSIL.

This chain links TRBV15 with TRBJ2-3; D is uncertain. The CDR3 consists of 16 residues. The V end lost 0 bases, the J end lost 4 bases, and 14 bases lay between the germline ends. Germline V CDR1 and CDR2: LNHNV, YYDKDF (reference sequence). For the CDR3, the DNA is TGTGCCACCAGCAGAGATGCGGCCACAACGGCAGATACGCAGTATTTT. Its protein product is CATSRDAATTADTQYF.

The J gene is TRBJ2-3, the V gene TRBV7-2, with 8 bases fitting TRBD2. Per germline, CDR1 SGHTA and CDR2 FQGNSA. The CDR3 consists of 17 residues. V was pared by 1 base and J by 2 bases, with 8 bases of the junction left unmatched. Here the CDR3 DNA reads TGTGCCAGCAGCTTAGTGGCAGCGGGAGTAATCACAGATACGCAGTATTTT. Its protein product is CASSLVAAGVITDTQYF.

The CDR3 sequence is CASSMTDMNTEAFF. The CDR3 coding sequence is TGTGCCAGTAGTATGACAGATATGAACACTGAAGCTTTCTTT. This rearrangement joins TRBV19 to TRBJ1-1; TRBD1 is a possible D gene (5 bases). Germline V gene data show CDR1 as LNHDA and CDR2 as SQIVND (reference sequence). Trimming shortened V by 3 bases and J by 0 bases, and 8 bases separated the two germline ends. This CDR3 region has 14 residues.

The V and J genes are TRBV2 and TRBJ2-1, with a tentative D call TRBD2 (5 bases). With 7 bases removed from V and 3 bases from J, the gap between germline ends came to 16 bases. The CDR3 extends over 15 amino acids. Germline V gives CDR1 SNHLY, CDR2 FYNNEI. CDR3 coding DNA: TGTGCCAGCACCGGGTCTAGCAGGCGCTACAATGAGCAGTTCTTC. Translating it yields CASTGSSRRYNEQFF.

The chain carries TRBV10-2 and TRBJ2-1; D is unresolved. CDR1 is WSHSY and CDR2 is SAAADI in the germline V gene. V was shortened by 6 bases and J by 0 bases, with 12 bases between the two germline ends. This CDR3 contains 15 residues. This CDR3 reads CASSGTVSSYNEQFF. The DNA for the CDR3 is TGCGCCAGCAGCGGTACAGTTAGCTCCTACAATGAGCAGTTCTTC.

The chain combines TRBV29-1 with TRBJ2-1; D may be TRBD1 (5 bases). From germline, CDR1 is SQVTM and CDR2 ANQGSEA. Between the trimmed V and J ends, which lost 5 bases and 8 bases, there was a span of 13 bases. The CDR3 has 12 amino acids. The CDR3, as DNA: TGCAGCGTTAAGGGGATTTACGATGAGCAGTTCTTC. As protein: CSVKGIYDEQFF.

As for this clone: A read error may account for a junction end that differs from germline. The rearrangement joins TRBV11-2 to TRBJ1-1; D is perhaps TRBD1 (6 bases). The germline V gene has CDR1 SGHAT and CDR2 FQNNGV. CDR3 length: 14 residues. The chain's CDR3 is CASTLQGGDTEAFF. In DNA, the CDR3 is TGTGCCAGCACCTTACAGGGTGGGGACACTGAAGCTTTCTTT.

The chain combines TRBV7-2 with TRBJ2-7; the match to TRBD1 covers 9 bases. V trimming: 5 bases; J trimming: 3 bases; junction bases outside the gene matches: 8. Per the germline V gene, CDR1 is SGHTA and CDR2 is FQGNSA. The CDR3 is 15 amino acids. CDR3: CASSPPGTGYYEQYF. CDR3 bases: TGTGCCAGCAGCCCCCCAGGGACAGGGTACTACGAGCAGTACTTC. Full variable domain (rest looked up from reference TRBV7-2 and TRBJ2-7): GAGVSQSPSNKVTEKGKDVELRCDPISGHTALYWYRQSLGQGLEFLIYFQGNSAPDKSGLPSDRFSAERTGGSVSTLTIQRTQQEDSAVYLCASSPPGTGYYEQYFGPGTRLTVT.

This chain connects TRBV28 to TRBJ2-5; a possible D gene is TRBD2 (5 bases). Germline loops: CDR1 MDHEN, CDR2 SYDVKM. CDR3 length: 15 amino acids. Trimming cost V 2 bases and J 4 bases, with 14 bases left between them. The CDR3 bases are TGTGCCAGCAGTTTAAATCCGGCGGGCAGAGAGACCCAGTACTTC. It encodes CASSLNPAGRETQYF.

The chain carries TRBV6-1 and TRBJ2-6; D not resolved. Germline CDR1 MNHNS, CDR2 SASEGT. Between the trimmed V and J ends, which lost 3 bases and 1 base, there was a span of 4 bases. The CDR3 is 14 amino acids. CDR3 in amino acids: CASSDGSGANVLTF. CDR3 DNA: TGTGCCAGCAGTGACGGATCTGGGGCCAACGTCCTGACTTTC.